Listed here is a single T cell receptor beta chain. Its antigen is as yet unknown. The library targeted TCRbeta and was prepared with unique molecular identifiers. MiXCR, applied by TCRdb to the PCR reads, yields one record per CDR3 protein. This table has tens of thousands of distinct CDR3 sequences, roughly 13% appearing once. The sample originates from a study of T-cell reconstitution after alpha-beta-depleted transplantation in children. Study-level results: At around two months after transplant, the alpha-beta T cells were reportedly derived from several hundred expanded clones that came from non-depleted graft cells. T-cell numbers and diversity one year post-transplant derived largely from freshly generated T cells. Some patients' high day-60 TCRbeta diversity was traced to surviving recipient T cells and thymic progenitors.

V dropped 0 bases and J dropped 1 base, with 7 bases sitting between them. Germline V gives CDR1 KGHSH, CDR2 LQKENI. The CDR3 contains 14 residues. Sequencing was performed on PBMCs, mostly from graft donor cells, taken 180 days after TCRalphabeta/CD19-depleted stem cell transplant. The gene calls are TRBV18 and TRBJ2-7; no firm D call. The sequence derives from a male patient between 2 and 15 years old who had a stem cell transplant for acute lymphoblastic leukemia, so the T cells may come from the graft donor. CDR3 coding DNA: TGTGCCAGCTCACCACCCAAAGGTTCCTACGAGCAGTACTTC. Translating gives CASSPPKGSYEQYF.